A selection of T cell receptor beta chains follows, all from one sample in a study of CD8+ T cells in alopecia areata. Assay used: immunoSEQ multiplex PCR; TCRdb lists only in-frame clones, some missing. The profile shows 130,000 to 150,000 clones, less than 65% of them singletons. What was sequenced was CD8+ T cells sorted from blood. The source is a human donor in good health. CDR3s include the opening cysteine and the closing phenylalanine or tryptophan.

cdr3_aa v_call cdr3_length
CASSPHYGDGTTDTQYF TRBV19 17
CASSHLGQLGTEAFF TRBV6-5 15
CSVVGTDTQYF TRBV29-1 11
CASSLGWGTEAFF TRBV6-6 13
CASGTGQGATEAFF TRBV12-5 14
CASGHSDRQYQETQYF TRBV7-2 16
CASSPSGGGFEQFF TRBV4-1 14
CASSQVQGRYTEAFF TRBV4-1 15
CASSSHLTSRVLTDTQYF TRBV5-1 18
CASSLVLAGSETQYF TRBV5-1 15
CASTEGNEQFF TRBV11-2 11
CASSLGQDGLDGYTF TRBV5-1 15
CSVEGGGNTEAFF TRBV29-1 13
CSVEGAGGLREQFF TRBV29-1 14
CASSTNTEAFF TRBV19 11
CASSPIENTQYF TRBV27 12
CASSLSPGIWYGYTF TRBV5-1 15
CSVEVGLGTNEQFF TRBV29-1 14
CASNPGQGARYEQYF TRBV2 15
CASSLALYNEQFF TRBV11-2 13
CSAVQSNTGELFF TRBV29-1 13
CSVINRGRGANVLTF TRBV29-1 15
CSVESRTNNYGYTF TRBV29-1 14
CASSQVGSPTDTQYF TRBV4-1 15
CASRSPGYTF TRBV19 10
CASSSGTGGFGGNIQYF TRBV10-2 17
CASSLLSTAYEQYF TRBV27 14
CASSLDRAPLQETQYF TRBV11-2 16
CASPDGRGNTEAFF TRBV2 14
CASSPGQGSYEQYF TRBV5-1 14
CSVGWDQGTRGTDTQYF TRBV29-1 17
CATSRGAGEQYF TRBV15 12
CASNELDGYEQYF TRBV5-1 13
CASSLDWGLVEQYF TRBV5-1 14
CASTGTSGRVNEQFF TRBV18 15
CSAYLYGRTYEQYF TRBV29-1 14
CASSVESLTSNSYNEQFF TRBV9 18
CAWTLAGFHEQYF TRBV30 13
CSTLRKGGPPPDTQYF TRBV29-1 16
CASSPSTPYTGELFF TRBV4-1 15
CASSVALAGVVDEQFF TRBV5-1 16
CSVEGPSGSIGELFF TRBV29-1 15
CATSSWEGSVKLFF TRBV15 14
CSVAGEGQTYEQYF TRBV29-1 14
CASSVRGQETQYF TRBV2 13
CASSLASGMEEQFF TRBV19 14
CASSLVLAGAYEQYF TRBV7-8 15
CASSYRDRSYEQYF TRBV6-5 14
CASGKSSYEQYF TRBV6-5 12
CSVEDRNTEAFF TRBV29-1 12
CASSGGQGENYEQYF TRBV25-1 15
CSVRAGGADTQYF TRBV29-1 13
CASSPAPGGLFF TRBV9 12
CSVGRSEAFF TRBV29-1 10
CAWSEGSGYNQPQHF TRBV30 15